A selection of T cell receptor beta chains follows, all from one sample in a study of neoadjuvant anti-PD-1 for oral cavity cancer. Sequencing used immunoSEQ multiplex PCR; TCRdb keeps in-frame clones, though not all of them. The table has roughly 36,000 clones, more than 35% seen once. Here the sequenced sample was tumor tissue, taken after nivolumab (anti-PD-1) treatment. These receptor sequences come from a person aged 35-80 years with oral cavity squamous cell carcinoma. Both conserved end residues are part of each CDR3. Fields, in order: D gene, V gene, clone size, J gene, CDR3 length, CDR3 protein, CDR3 DNA. A D gene is named only where the DNA matches it firmly. Clone size appears in some rows only: once, few, many, or a class for an expanded clone.

.	TRBV29-1	.	TRBJ1-1	16	CSVGLVRSQGKTEAFF	TGCAGCGTTGGTTTGGTCCGTTCGCAGGGAAAAACTGAAGCTTTCTTT
.	TRBV10-3	.	TRBJ2-1	13	CAISPSSGGEQFF	TGTGCCATCAGTCCATCCTCTGGGGGTGAGCAGTTCTTC
TRBD1	TRBV5-1	.	TRBJ2-1	14	CAAADRDSYNEQFF	TGCGCCGCAGCCGACAGGGATTCCTACAATGAGCAGTTCTTC
.	TRBV5-1	.	TRBJ1-2	13	CASSLDIVYGYTF	TGCGCCAGCAGCCTGGACATAGTCTATGGCTACACCTTC
.	TRBV30	few	TRBJ2-1	13	CAWSVLRLPGQFF	TGTGCCTGGAGTGTACTGCGGCTCCCGGGGCAGTTCTTC
.	TRBV27	.	TRBJ2-3	13	CASSPAQGRTQYF	TGTGCCAGCAGTCCAGCTCAGGGACGGACGCAGTATTTT
TRBD1	TRBV30	.	TRBJ2-1	15	CAWSAVTGRWGEQFF	TGTGCCTGGAGTGCGGTGACAGGGCGATGGGGTGAGCAGTTCTTC
TRBD1	TRBV27	.	TRBJ1-5	14	CASSPWTGGQPQHF	TGTGCCAGCAGTCCCTGGACAGGGGGTCAGCCCCAGCATTTT
.	TRBV10-1	.	TRBJ2-2	14	CASSAVTTGGELFF	TGCGCCAGCAGTGCGGTCACCACAGGCGGGGAGCTGTTTTTT
TRBD1	TRBV5-4	few	TRBJ1-2	14	CASSWDRRSGGYTF	TGTGCCAGCAGCTGGGACAGGAGATCTGGGGGCTACACCTTC
.	TRBV5-4	.	TRBJ1-2	14	CASSQEGANYGYTF	TGTGCCAGCAGCCAAGAAGGAGCTAACTATGGCTACACCTTC
.	TRBV11-2	.	TRBJ1-1	12	CASGVRNTEAFF	TGTGCCAGCGGCGTCAGGAACACTGAAGCTTTCTTT
.	TRBV4-1	many	TRBJ1-1	11	CASSNSGIAFF	TGCGCCAGCAGCAATAGTGGGATAGCTTTCTTT
.	TRBV6-5	.	TRBJ1-1	13	CASSYLLRGAAFF	TGTGCCAGCAGTTACCTGTTGAGGGGGGCAGCTTTCTTT
.	TRBV5-1	few	TRBJ2-3	15	CASSLGREPTDTQYF	TGCGCCAGCAGCTTGGGCCGGGAGCCCACAGATACGCAGTATTTT
.	TRBV6-5	.	TRBJ2-7	13	CASSTGPKGKQYF	TGTGCCAGCAGTACGGGGCCCAAAGGGAAGCAGTACTTC
.	TRBV6-5	.	TRBJ2-1	14	CASSYHPRFNEQFF	TGTGCCAGCAGTTACCACCCCAGATTCAATGAGCAGTTCTTC
TRBD2	TRBV19	.	TRBJ2-3	15	CASTSIAGGMDTQYF	TGTGCCAGTACCTCGATAGCGGGAGGAATGGATACGCAGTATTTT
TRBD1	TRBV18	.	TRBJ1-2	12	CASSPIQGSYTF	TGTGCCAGCTCACCAATACAGGGGAGCTACACCTTC
.	TRBV2	.	TRBJ1-2	14	CASSRDIYSDGYTF	TGTGCCAGCAGTCGGGACATTTATTCCGATGGCTACACCTTC
.	TRBV9	.	TRBJ1-5	15	CASSVEGGMWEPQHF	TGTGCCAGCAGCGTAGAGGGTGGAATGTGGGAGCCCCAGCATTTT
TRBD1	TRBV27	many	TRBJ2-3	15	CASSNRDRSTDTQYF	TGTGCCAGCAGTAACCGGGACAGGAGCACAGATACGCAGTATTTT